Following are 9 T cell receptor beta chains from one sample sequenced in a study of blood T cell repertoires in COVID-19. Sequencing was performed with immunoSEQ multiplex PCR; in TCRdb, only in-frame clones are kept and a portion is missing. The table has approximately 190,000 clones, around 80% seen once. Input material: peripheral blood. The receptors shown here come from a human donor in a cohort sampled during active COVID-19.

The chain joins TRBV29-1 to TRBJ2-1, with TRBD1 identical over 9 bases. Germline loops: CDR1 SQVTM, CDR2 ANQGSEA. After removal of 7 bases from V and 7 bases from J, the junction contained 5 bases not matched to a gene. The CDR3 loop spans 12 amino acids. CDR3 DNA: TGCAGCGCCGAGACAGGGGGGAATGAGCAGTTCTTC. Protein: CSAETGGNEQFF.

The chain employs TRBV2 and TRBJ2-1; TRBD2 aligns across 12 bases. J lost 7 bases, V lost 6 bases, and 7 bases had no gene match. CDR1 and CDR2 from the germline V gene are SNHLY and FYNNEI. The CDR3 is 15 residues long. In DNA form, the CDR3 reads TGTGCCAGCAGGAGACTAGCGGGAGTAGGAAATGAGCAGTTCTTC. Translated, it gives CASRRLAGVGNEQFF.

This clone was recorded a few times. The CDR3 bases are TGTGCCAGCAGTTCTCAGGGGAGGAACACTGAAGCTTTCTTT. It yields the protein CASSSQGRNTEAFF. The chain is built from TRBV6-5 and TRBJ1-1, with a tentative D call TRBD1 (6 bases). Germline V gene lookup returns CDR1 MNHEY and CDR2 SVGAGI. Trimming left V 4 bases short and J 1 base short, with 10 bases between. The CDR3 spans 14 residues.

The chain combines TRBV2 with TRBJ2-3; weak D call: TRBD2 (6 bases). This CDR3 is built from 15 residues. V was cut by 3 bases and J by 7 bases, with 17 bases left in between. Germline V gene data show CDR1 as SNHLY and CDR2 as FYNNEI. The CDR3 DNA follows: TGTGCCAGCAGTGAGGGGGTCCTAGCGTACCATACGCAGTATTTT. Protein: CASSEGVLAYHTQYF.

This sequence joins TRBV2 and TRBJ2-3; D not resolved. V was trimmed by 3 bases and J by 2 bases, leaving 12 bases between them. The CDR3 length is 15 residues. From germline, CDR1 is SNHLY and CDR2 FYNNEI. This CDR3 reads CASSDPRVYTDTQYF. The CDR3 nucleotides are TGTGCCAGCAGTGACCCCCGGGTCTACACAGATACGCAGTATTTT.

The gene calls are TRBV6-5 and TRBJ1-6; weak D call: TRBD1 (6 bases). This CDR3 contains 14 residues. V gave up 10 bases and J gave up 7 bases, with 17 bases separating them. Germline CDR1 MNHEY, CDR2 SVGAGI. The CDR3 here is CATVPGQLNSPLHF. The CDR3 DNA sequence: TGTGCCACCGTCCCCGGACAGTTAAATTCACCCCTCCACTTT.

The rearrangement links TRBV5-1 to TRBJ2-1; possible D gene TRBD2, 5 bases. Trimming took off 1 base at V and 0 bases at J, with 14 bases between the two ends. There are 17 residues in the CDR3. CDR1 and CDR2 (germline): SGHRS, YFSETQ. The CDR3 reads CASSLRVLGSSYNEQFF. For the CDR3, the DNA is TGCGCCAGCAGCTTGAGGGTCCTGGGGAGCTCCTACAATGAGCAGTTCTTC.

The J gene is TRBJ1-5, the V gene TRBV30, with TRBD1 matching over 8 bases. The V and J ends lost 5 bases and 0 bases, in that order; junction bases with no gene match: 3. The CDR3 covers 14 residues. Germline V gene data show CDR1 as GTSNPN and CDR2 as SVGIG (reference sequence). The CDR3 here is CAWQQGDSNQPQHF. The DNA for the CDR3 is TGTGCCTGGCAACAGGGGGATAGCAATCAGCCCCAGCATTTT.

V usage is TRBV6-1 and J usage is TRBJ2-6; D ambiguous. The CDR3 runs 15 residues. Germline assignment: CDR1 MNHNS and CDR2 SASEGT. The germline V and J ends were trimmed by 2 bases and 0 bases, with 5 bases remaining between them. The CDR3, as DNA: TGTGCCAGCAGTGAAACTACCTCTGGGGCCAACGTCCTGACTTTC. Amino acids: CASSETTSGANVLTF.